A single sample is the source of the 4 T cell receptor beta chains below, sequenced in a study of OX40 agonist ivuxolimab in advanced cancers. Assay: immunoSEQ multiplex PCR; the TCRdb copy retains only in-frame clones and omits some. The sample carries fewer than 85,000 clones, roughly 80% recorded once. The material was CD4+ or CD8+ T cells sorted from blood, obtained in a trial of the OX40 agonist ivuxolimab. All receptors come from an adult with an advanced solid tumor such as melanoma, head and neck, liver or kidney cancer.

The rearrangement links TRBV4-2 to TRBJ1-4; 7 bases line up with TRBD1. With 1 base clipped from V and 3 bases from J, the junction kept 5 bases outside the gene matches. Germline CDR1 and CDR2: LGHNA and YNFKEQ. The CDR3 consists of 16 residues. CDR3 DNA sequence: TGTGCCAGCAGCCAAGCAGAGGGGGCCTCTAATGAAAAACTGTTTTTT. Translation: CASSQAEGASNEKLFF.

The chain carries TRBV28 and TRBJ2-1; 9 nucleotides agree with TRBD1. J lost 1 base, V lost 10 bases, and 5 bases had no gene match. Germline V gene sequence: CDR1 MDHEN, CDR2 SYDVKM. There are 14 residues in the CDR3. The CDR3, as DNA: TGTGCCACCCAGGGACAGGGATCCTACAATGAGCAGTTCTTC. It translates to CATQGQGSYNEQFF.

V gene TRBV7-9 combines with J gene TRBJ2-7; the D gene is possibly TRBD2 (6 bases). V shed 5 bases and J shed 0 bases, with 11 bases lying between them. The germline CDR1 and CDR2 sequences are SEHNR and FQNEAQ (reference sequence). The CDR3 extends over 14 amino acids. For the CDR3, the DNA is TGTGCCAGCAGCCAGGACGGGAGCTCCTACGAGCAGTACTTC. Translating gives CASSQDGSSYEQYF.

This chain connects TRBV27 to TRBJ1-1, with unresolved D. The V gene's germline CDR1 is MNHEY and CDR2 SMNVEV (reference sequence). This CDR3 has 13 amino acids. The V and J ends lost 0 bases and 1 base respectively, with 3 bases between them. CDR3 coding DNA: TGTGCCAGCAGTTTATCACGGAACACTGAAGCTTTCTTT. Translated, it gives CASSLSRNTEAFF.